The 21 T cell receptor beta chains below all came from one sample that was sequenced in a study of blood T cell repertoires in COVID-19. Some clones are missing from TCRdb's copy, which holds only in-frame ones; the method was immunoSEQ multiplex PCR. The profile shows about 340,000 clones, 65% to 90% of them singletons. The sequenced sample was PBMCs or T cells enriched from blood (not recorded which). The receptors were gathered from a woman aged 40 to 50 with acute COVID-19.

The V call is TRBV7-2, the J call TRBJ1-6; no clear D gene. V lost 3 bases, J lost 9 bases, and 12 bases lay in between. This CDR3 contains 14 residues. Per the germline V gene, CDR1 is SGHTA and CDR2 is FQGNSA. For the CDR3, the DNA is TGTGCCAGCAGCTTCGGATCGTGGGCTTCACCCCTCCACTTT. Protein: CASSFGSWASPLHF. Based on the CDR3 plus reference TRBV7-2 and TRBJ1-6, the full variable domain is GAGVSQSPSNKVTEKGKDVELRCDPISGHTALYWYRQSLGQGLEFLIYFQGNSAPDKSGLPSDRFSAERTGGSVSTLTIQRTQQEDSAVYLCASSFGSWASPLHFGNGTRLTVT.

The chain employs TRBV10-3 and TRBJ2-5; TRBD1 matches 7 bases. Trimming removed 5 bases from V and 4 bases from J; junction bases left unmatched: 10. Germline V gene sequence: CDR1 ENHRY, CDR2 SYGVKD. The CDR3 sequence is 15 residues long. CDR3 sequence reads: CAISNTNRGRETQYF. In DNA, the CDR3 is TGTGCCATCAGTAACACGAACAGGGGAAGAGAGACCCAGTACTTC.

The chain recombines TRBV4-2 with TRBJ2-7, with TRBD2 matching over 10 bases. Germline values: CDR1 LGHNA, CDR2 YNFKEQ. The CDR3 runs to 15 residues. Unmatched junction bases numbered 9, after V lost 3 bases and J lost 7 bases. The CDR3 DNA is TGTGCCAGCAGCCAGCCAGCGGGGGGGCCGAGGGAGCAGTACTTC. Translation: CASSQPAGGPREQYF.

The chain employs TRBV4-3 and TRBJ2-1; D not resolved. The length of the CDR3 is 15 residues. Between the trimmed V and J ends, which lost 2 bases and 3 bases, there was a span of 11 bases. Germline V gene data show CDR1 as LGHNA and CDR2 as YSLEER. The CDR3 DNA reads TGCGCCAGCAGCCAAAAACAACCCCACTACAATGAGCAGTTCTTC. Translation gives CASSQKQPHYNEQFF.

V and J are TRBV4-3 and TRBJ2-5, with a tentative D call TRBD1 (5 bases). Germline CDR1 is LGHNA and CDR2 is YSLEER. CDR3 length equals 16 residues. V lost 0 bases, J lost 5 bases, and 16 bases lay in between. DNA of the CDR3: TGCGCCAGCAGCCAAGATAAGGTAGGGGTCGTGGAGACCCAGTACTTC. This codes for CASSQDKVGVVETQYF.

The chain employs TRBV19 and TRBJ2-2; 10 bases are shared with TRBD1. This CDR3 is 14 amino acids long. Germline CDR1 reads LNHDA; CDR2 reads SQIVND (reference sequence). Losses at the gene ends were 9 bases for V and 6 bases for J; bases not matched to a gene: 7. CDR3 sequence reads: CASGQGGFSGELFF. The CDR3 DNA reads as TGTGCCAGCGGACAGGGGGGTTTTTCCGGGGAGCTGTTTTTT.

V gene TRBV11-2 combines with J gene TRBJ2-7; 13 bases fit TRBD2. Trimming at V came to 3 bases and at J to 2 bases, leaving 4 bases not matched to a gene. The CDR3 is 16 amino acids. The germline V gene has CDR1 SGHAT and CDR2 FQNNGV. The CDR3 DNA follows: TGTGCCAGCAGCTTCCTCACTAGCGGGAGGGCCTACGAGCAGTACTTC. Translated: CASSFLTSGRAYEQYF.

V usage is TRBV7-8 and J usage is TRBJ1-2; 8 bases agree with TRBD1. J was trimmed by 9 bases and V by 5 bases; bases with no gene match: 11. Germline lookup yields CDR1 SGHVS and CDR2 FQNEAQ. The CDR3 contains 14 residues. This chain's CDR3 is CASSHGGQVLRYTF. The CDR3 nucleotides are TGTGCCAGCAGCCACGGGGGACAGGTTTTGCGCTACACCTTC.

V gene TRBV10-3 combines with J gene TRBJ1-2, with D possibly being TRBD1 (5 bases). Trimming pared 10 bases from V and 2 bases from J, leaving 14 bases between. CDR3 length equals 13 residues. Germline assignment: CDR1 ENHRY and CDR2 SYGVKD. The CDR3 DNA reads as TGTGCCACAAACCAGGGCAGGAACTATGGCTACACCTTC. This gives the protein CATNQGRNYGYTF.

The chain is built from TRBV5-5 and TRBJ2-3; 7 bases align to TRBD1. The CDR3 is made up of 16 amino acids. Germline V gene data show CDR1 as SGHKS and CDR2 as YYEKEE (reference sequence). V gave up 4 bases and J gave up 2 bases; unmatched junction bases: 10. The CDR3 region is CASSARGGFTTDTQYF. In DNA form, the CDR3 reads TGTGCCAGCAGCGCCAGAGGGGGCTTCACCACAGATACGCAGTATTTT.

The CDR3 nucleotides read TGTGCCAGCAGCCCTGAAGGGGCCGACAGTGCCGTCTTTGGAAACACCATATATTTT. Translation gives CASSPEGADSAVFGNTIYF. The rearrangement uses TRBV5-8 and TRBJ1-3; perhaps TRBD1 as D (5 bases). There are 19 residues in the CDR3. Looked up from germline, CDR1 is SGHTS and CDR2 is YDEGEE. With 4 bases removed from V and 3 bases from J, the gap between germline ends came to 26 bases.

The chain employs TRBV2 and TRBJ2-3, with D maybe TRBD2 (6 bases). Deletions cut 3 bases from V and 4 bases from J, with 14 bases between. This CDR3 contains 15 residues. CDR1 and CDR2 (germline): SNHLY, FYNNEI. The CDR3 nucleotides read TGTGCCAGCAGTGACGTACTAGCAGGAGCAGATACGCAGTATTTT. Encoded protein: CASSDVLAGADTQYF.

J is TRBJ2-7 and V is TRBV4-2; the match to TRBD2 covers 13 bases. This CDR3 is 17 amino acids long. Losses at the gene ends were 1 base for V and 1 base for J; bases not matched to a gene: 4. The V gene's germline CDR1 is LGHNA and CDR2 YNFKEQ. CDR3 in amino acids: CASSQGLAGGQSYEQYF. CDR3 nucleotides: TGTGCCAGCAGCCAAGGACTAGCGGGAGGTCAGTCCTACGAGCAGTACTTC.

The CDR3 sequence is CASSWGGAGGQEEFF. In DNA, the CDR3 is TGTGCCAGTAGCTGGGGAGGAGCGGGGGGCCAAGAGGAGTTCTTC. The chain links TRBV19 to TRBJ2-1; 9 bases map to TRBD2. Germline V gene data show CDR1 as LNHDA and CDR2 as SQIVND (reference sequence). This CDR3 has 15 residues. V lost 6 bases and J lost 14; bases outside the gene matches: 17.

J is TRBJ2-3 and V is TRBV10-3; 8 nucleotides match TRBD2. The CDR3 contains 16 residues. The ends lost 2 bases at V and 5 bases at J; junction bases unmatched: 9. Germline-derived CDR1 and CDR2 are ENHRY and SYGVKD. CDR3 region: CAISERRGGTGDTQYF. In nucleotides, the CDR3 is TGTGCCATCAGTGAGCGTCGGGGGGGAACAGGAGATACGCAGTATTTT.

The genes are TRBV7-6 and TRBJ2-1; D unclear. CDR1 SGHVS and CDR2 FNYEAQ come from the germline V gene. The CDR3 is made up of 15 amino acids. Trimming removed 4 bases from V and 0 bases from J, with 10 bases in between. This CDR3 reads CASSSTPSSYNEQFF. The CDR3 DNA is TGTGCCAGCAGCTCGACTCCAAGCTCCTACAATGAGCAGTTCTTC.

This clone was counted only a few times. The chain's CDR3 is CAISESSSGSGAETQYF. CDR3 nucleotides: TGTGCCATCAGTGAGTCTTCTAGCGGGAGCGGGGCAGAGACCCAGTACTTC. This chain joins TRBV10-3 and TRBJ2-5; 10 positions match TRBD2. Germline V gene data show CDR1 as ENHRY and CDR2 as SYGVKD. The CDR3 has 17 amino acids. Trimming at V came to 0 bases and at J to 4 bases, leaving 8 bases not matched to a gene.

The V gene is TRBV18, the J gene TRBJ2-7; 10 bases are a match to TRBD1. This CDR3 contains 15 residues. V shed 4 bases and J 7 bases; nucleotides not matched to a gene: 10. Looked up from germline, CDR1 is KGHSH and CDR2 is LQKENI. CDR3 bases: TGTGCCAGCTCACGAACGAACCCGGGACAGGGGGAGCAGTACTTC. This encodes CASSRTNPGQGEQYF.

V gene TRBV15 combines with J gene TRBJ2-2, with D perhaps TRBD1 (6 bases). The CDR3 consists of 16 residues. Germline assignment: CDR1 LNHNV and CDR2 YYDKDF (reference sequence). V was shortened by 0 bases and J by 5 bases, with 13 bases between the two germline ends. The CDR3 region has the DNA TGTGCCACCAGCAGAGAAGACAGGCCGGTGACCGGGGAGCTGTTTTTT. Its protein is CATSREDRPVTGELFF.

The V and J genes are TRBV6-5 and TRBJ2-1, with 10 bases fitting TRBD1. Germline V gives CDR1 MNHEY, CDR2 SVGAGI. J was trimmed by 10 bases and V by 7 bases; bases with no gene match: 13. This CDR3 region has 15 residues. CDR3 amino acids: CASKFSLGQGKEQFF. CDR3 coding DNA: TGTGCCAGCAAGTTTAGTCTGGGACAGGGGAAAGAGCAGTTCTTC.

The genes are TRBV19 and TRBJ1-2; 7 bases line up with TRBD1. CDR3 size: 12 residues. With 6 bases clipped from V and 5 bases from J, the junction kept 3 bases outside the gene matches. Germline CDR1 reads LNHDA; CDR2 reads SQIVND (reference sequence). DNA for the CDR3: TGTGCCAGTAGATGGACAGGATATGGCTACACCTTC. It is translated as CASRWTGYGYTF. Full variable domain (outside the CDR3, taken from reference TRBV19 and TRBJ1-2): DGGITQSPKYLFRKEGQNVTLSCEQNLNHDAMYWYRQDPGQGLRLIYYSQIVNDFQKGDIAEGYSVSREKKESFPLTVTSAQKNPTAFYLCASRWTGYGYTFGSGTRLTVV.